A single sample is the source of the 10 T cell receptor beta chains below, sequenced in a study of identical twins. Via MiXCR, TCRdb re-called the 5' RACE reads, giving one row per CDR3 protein. Among fewer than 250,000 distinct CDR3 sequences listed, about 7.5% were seen once. The same data also went into a second study, on yellow fever vaccine responses in identical twins.

The specimen was CD8+ T cells sorted from blood. All receptors come from a woman under 30 in good health.

The rearrangement joins TRBV4-1 to TRBJ2-1, with 14 bases lining up with TRBD2. Germline CDR1 reads MGHRA; CDR2 reads YSYEKL. With 1 base clipped from V and 4 bases from J, the junction kept 3 bases outside the gene matches. CDR3 length: 17 residues. The CDR3 reads CASSQGGLAGVYNEQFF. The CDR3 coding sequence is TGCGCCAGCAGCCAAGGGGGACTAGCGGGAGTTTACAATGAGCAGTTCTTC.

This clonotype was observed a few times. J is TRBJ1-6 and V is TRBV24-1, with D tentatively TRBD1 (5 bases). The CDR3 loop spans 13 amino acids. With 7 bases removed from V and 6 bases from J, the gap between germline ends came to 9 bases. The germline CDR1 and CDR2 sequences are KGHDR and SFDVKD. For the CDR3, the DNA is TGTGCCACCAGGGGACCGCTTAATTCACCCCTCCACTTT. Translated: CATRGPLNSPLHF.

The table lists this clonotype with a few counts. The J gene is TRBJ2-1, the V gene TRBV10-2; no clear D gene. V was clipped by 7 bases and J by 4 bases, with 8 bases between them. The CDR3 loop spans 12 amino acids. From germline, CDR1 is WSHSY and CDR2 SAAADI. This CDR3 reads CASTDGYNEQFF. The CDR3 nucleotides read TGCGCCAGCACCGACGGTTACAATGAGCAGTTCTTC.

This clonotype was seen at least ten times. The rearrangement links TRBV2 to TRBJ1-1, with D perhaps matching TRBD1 (6 bases). Germline V lookup: CDR1 SNHLY, CDR2 FYNNEI. CDR3 length: 13 amino acids. V was shortened by 10 bases and J by 6 bases, with 18 bases between the two germline ends. CDR3 region: CANTKTGLAEAFF. In DNA, the CDR3 is TGTGCCAACACTAAAACAGGGTTAGCTGAAGCTTTCTTT.

This clonotype was picked up a small number of times. The DNA of the CDR3 is TGTGCCAGCAGTGACTCGTCTGGGAAAGAGACCCAGTACTTC. Protein sequence: CASSDSSGKETQYF. The chain links TRBV6-4 to TRBJ2-5, with D uncertain. This CDR3 comprises 14 residues. Germline V gene lookup returns CDR1 MRHNA and CDR2 SNTAGT. Trimming removed 0 bases from V and 3 bases from J, with 8 bases in between.

The V gene is TRBV19, the J gene TRBJ1-1, with D uncertain. V lost 9 bases, J lost 0 bases, and 11 bases lay in between. The CDR3 contains 13 residues. Per the germline V gene, CDR1 is LNHDA and CDR2 is SQIVND (reference sequence). The CDR3 here is CASLSGMNTEAFF. The CDR3 bases are TGTGCCAGCCTATCGGGCATGAACACTGAAGCTTTCTTT. The variable domain in full, with the rest retrieved from reference TRBV19 and TRBJ1-1, is DGGITQSPKYLFRKEGQNVTLSCEQNLNHDAMYWYRQDPGQGLRLIYYSQIVNDFQKGDIAEGYSVSREKKESFPLTVTSAQKNPTAFYLCASLSGMNTEAFFGQGTRLTVV.

This clonotype was detected only a few times. CDR3 protein: CASSPNHDQETQYF. The CDR3 DNA reads TGCGCCAGCAGCCCTAATCACGACCAAGAGACCCAGTACTTC. The genes are TRBV5-1 and TRBJ2-5, with D unclear. The length of the CDR3 is 14 residues. Looked up from germline, CDR1 is SGHRS and CDR2 is YFSETQ. With 4 bases removed from V and 0 bases from J, the gap between germline ends came to 10 bases.

This clonotype has a count of ten or more. V usage is TRBV20-1 and J usage is TRBJ2-7; D is possibly TRBD1 (5 bases). The CDR3 is 13 residues long. Germline values: CDR1 DFQATT, CDR2 SNEGSKA (reference sequence). Deletions cut 3 bases from V and 2 bases from J, with 11 bases between. The CDR3 loop is CSARAQGPYEQYV. CDR3 in DNA: TGCAGTGCTAGGGCCCAGGGCCCCTACGAGCAGTACGTC.

This clonotype was seen many times. V gene TRBV7-9 combines with J gene TRBJ2-1; 7 nucleotides agree with TRBD1. After removal of 1 base from V and 7 bases from J, the junction contained 7 bases not matched to a gene. The germline gives CDR1 SEHNR, CDR2 FQNEAQ (reference sequence). The CDR3 contains 15 residues. The CDR3 spells CASSLGRQGRNEQFF. In DNA, the CDR3 is TGTGCCAGCAGCTTAGGAAGACAGGGAAGGAATGAGCAGTTCTTC.

This CDR3 is CASSQDQGGSPLHF. CDR3 coding DNA: TGCGCCAGCAGCCAAGATCAGGGGGGGTCACCCCTCCACTTT. The rearrangement links TRBV4-1 to TRBJ1-6, with 7 bases that match TRBD1. The CDR3 is made up of 14 amino acids. Germline V lookup: CDR1 MGHRA, CDR2 YSYEKL. Trimming cost V 0 bases and J 10 bases; bases outside gene matches: 3.